The 14 T cell receptor beta chains in this list originate from one sample, sequenced in a study of cytomegalovirus exposure and HLA in healthy donors. Vbeta (60) and Jbeta (13) primers were used in the PCR. Sequencing was performed with immunoSEQ multiplex PCR; in TCRdb, only in-frame clones are kept and a portion is missing. The sample holds approximately 180,000 clones; around 85% are singletons and the top ten take about 1.7%. The sequenced material came from PBMCs. These receptors all stem from a man aged 18-30 years in good health and CMV-seronegative.

The chain combines TRBV27 with TRBJ1-5; 9 bases line up with TRBD1. CDR1 is MNHEY, CDR2 SMNVEV, per germline (reference sequence). After removal of 6 bases from V and 5 bases from J, the junction contained 5 bases not matched to a gene. The CDR3 contains 14 residues. The CDR3 region has the DNA TGTGCCAGCAGGAGACAGGGGGACTATCAGCCCCAGCATTTT. Translated, it gives CASRRQGDYQPQHF.

This clone was detected once. This rearrangement joins TRBV7-8 to TRBJ2-7, with a tentative D call TRBD2 (6 bases). The germline CDR1 and CDR2 sequences are SGHVS and FQNEAQ. The CDR3 loop spans 16 amino acids. Between the trimmed V and J ends, which lost 5 bases and 2 bases, there was a span of 19 bases. DNA for the CDR3: TGTGCCAGCAGCAAAACCGCCGGGACTGGGACCTACGAGCAGTACTTC. Protein: CASSKTAGTGTYEQYF.

CDR3: CASSPQARSYEQYF. Here the CDR3 DNA reads TGTGCCAGCTCACCACAAGCCCGCTCCTACGAGCAGTACTTC. The chain joins TRBV18 to TRBJ2-7; D unclear. With 1 base removed from V and 0 bases from J, the gap between germline ends came to 7 bases. Germline lookup yields CDR1 KGHSH and CDR2 LQKENI. The CDR3 extends over 14 amino acids.

A word on this clone: Its ends do not fully match the called genes, so a read error is possible. The V gene is TRBV2, the J gene TRBJ1-5, with TRBD1 identical over 12 bases. Germline assignment: CDR1 SNHLY and CDR2 FYNNEI. This CDR3 is 14 amino acids long. This CDR3 is CASSGTGGKQPQHF. CDR3 coding DNA: TGTGCCAGCAGCGGGACAGGGGGCAAGCAGCCCCAGCATTTT.

This sequence joins TRBV19 and TRBJ1-5; D may be TRBD1 (6 bases). This CDR3 is built from 13 residues. CDR1 and CDR2 (germline): LNHDA, SQIVND (reference sequence). The germline V and J ends were trimmed by 4 bases and 7 bases, with 11 bases remaining between them. The CDR3 protein is CASSTGVSQPQHF. The CDR3 DNA is TGTGCCAGTAGTACAGGGGTTTCACAGCCCCAGCATTTT.

This clone was seen just once. This chain links TRBV11-2 with TRBJ2-3; a weak D match, TRBD2 (6 bases). Germline CDR1 is SGHAT and CDR2 is FQNNGV. The CDR3 has 17 residues. V lost 1 base, J lost 4 bases, and 18 bases lay in between. The DNA for the CDR3 is TGTGCCAGCAGCTTAGTTGGAGGGTGGGTTAGGTCAGATACGCAGTATTTT. Translation gives CASSLVGGWVRSDTQYF.

This chain links TRBV5-6 with TRBJ2-1; 8 nucleotides match TRBD2. The CDR3 is made up of 15 amino acids. Trimming cost V 2 bases and J 7 bases; bases outside gene matches: 8. Germline values: CDR1 SGHDT, CDR2 YYEEEE. CDR3 amino acids: CASSLGGRMWNEQFF. The DNA of the CDR3 is TGTGCCAGCAGCTTAGGCGGGAGGATGTGGAATGAGCAGTTCTTC.

This chain joins TRBV7-3 and TRBJ2-2, with D perhaps TRBD1 (8 bases). The germline V and J ends were trimmed by 8 bases and 5 bases, with 12 bases remaining between them. CDR1 is SGHTA and CDR2 is FQGTGA in the germline V gene. The CDR3 contains 13 residues. The CDR3 protein is CASAQGGTGELFF. Here the CDR3 DNA reads TGTGCCAGCGCACAGGGGGGGACCGGGGAGCTGTTTTTT.

The rearrangement uses TRBV27 and TRBJ2-1, with D uncertain. The V gene's germline CDR1 is MNHEY and CDR2 SMNVEV (reference sequence). V was cut by 6 bases and J by 4 bases, with 13 bases left in between. The CDR3 covers 14 residues. CDR3 bases: TGTGCCAGCAGCTGGGTGCCGACTTACAATGAGCAGTTCTTC. This codes for CASSWVPTYNEQFF.

The chain has TRBV2 and TRBJ2-5; D remains unclear. Germline lookup yields CDR1 SNHLY and CDR2 FYNNEI. V shed 4 bases and J shed 5 bases, with 11 bases lying between them. There are 13 residues in the CDR3. CDR3 protein: CASSGGDRETQYF. The DNA of the CDR3 is TGTGCCAGCAGTGGCGGCGATCGTGAGACCCAGTACTTC.

This chain joins TRBV19 and TRBJ2-3, with D possibly being TRBD1 (5 bases). The V end was cut by 2 bases, the J end by 4 bases, with 10 bases between. The length of the CDR3 is 14 residues. Germline CDR1 reads LNHDA; CDR2 reads SQIVND (reference sequence). The CDR3 is CASSIFSGSDTQYF. As DNA, the CDR3 is TGTGCCAGTAGTATATTCTCAGGGTCAGATACGCAGTATTTT.

This clone was detected only a few times. A read error may account for a junction end that differs from germline. The rearrangement links TRBV7-7 to TRBJ1-1, with no clear D. CDR1 and CDR2 from the germline V gene are SSHAT and FNYEAQ (reference sequence). The CDR3 runs to 13 residues. Written as DNA, the CDR3 is TGTGCTAGCAGCTTAGAATATTTGACTGAAGCTTTCTTT. Its translation is CASSLEYLTEAFF.

This clone was detected only once. The chain uses TRBV6-5 and TRBJ1-5; 7 bases fit TRBD1. The junction had 4 bases not matched to a gene; V was cut back by 5 bases and J by 6 bases. CDR3 length: 13 residues. The germline V gene encodes CDR1 MNHEY and CDR2 SVGAGI. The CDR3 DNA follows: TGTGCCAGCAGTACAGGGGCGGGTCAGCCCCAGCATTTT. Protein product: CASSTGAGQPQHF.

This clone appeared once. The chain employs TRBV28 and TRBJ1-4, with 8 bases fitting TRBD1. There are 13 residues in the CDR3. Per germline, CDR1 MDHEN and CDR2 SYDVKM. Trimming cost V 6 bases and J 10 bases; bases outside gene matches: 7. CDR3 nucleotides: TGTGCCAGCAGCCCGGGACAGGTGGGAAAACTGTTTTTT. Translating gives CASSPGQVGKLFF.